This T cell receptor beta chain was recovered during a study of T cell repertoires in cytomegalovirus infection. Study-wide context: Both CMV infection and a matching HLA type were indicated by public TCR beta signatures. Whole-study findings and limits: Summed frequency of shared TCR beta families picked out CMV carriers who also had the relevant HLA. What dominated the ex vivo response were HLA-C-restricted CMV-specific TCR beta clonotypes.

TCRdb itself ran the reads through MiXCR, one entry per CDR3 protein. The repertoire holds about 260,000 distinct CDR3 sequences, with roughly 13% as singletons. Turning to this clonotype: The antigen is unknown.

The CDR3 covers 14 residues. Unmatched junction bases numbered 10, after V lost 7 bases and J lost 6 bases. Looked up from germline, CDR1 is SQVTM and CDR2 is ANQGSEA. Specimen: PBMCs. The chain employs TRBV29-1 and TRBJ1-5; TRBD1 aligns across 9 bases. This clonotype was sampled from a human donor in good health (CMV status not recorded). Some clones in this sample may be carry-over from other donors' samples. The CDR3 loop reads CSAATGGVGQPQHF. The CDR3 bases are TGCAGCGCCGCTACAGGGGGCGTCGGTCAGCCCCAGCATTTT.